What follows is one TCR beta chain and its context. This sample includes further DNA sequences coding for the same CDR3. Profiled with immunoSEQ multiplex PCR; TCRdb holds only in-frame clones, not every one. The sample includes more than 2 million clones, 85% to 95% of them seen just once. This sample is drawn from a study of shared clonotypes between healthy human individuals. CDR3 length: 11 amino acids. Germline values: CDR1 MNHEY, CDR2 SVGAGI. V was pared by 6 bases and J by 6 bases, with 5 bases between. The sample consisted of naive CD4+ T cells sorted from blood. Subset: CD45RA+ positively selected. This sequence joins TRBV6-5 and TRBJ2-2; the D is unclear. The clonotype originates from a man younger than 35 in good health. The CDR3 coding sequence is TGTGCCAGCAGCCGCGCCGGGGAGCTGTTTTTT. Translation: CASSRAGELFF.